A selection of T cell receptor beta chains follows, all from one sample in a study of T-cell memory formation after mild COVID-19. A single record per CDR3 protein comes from TCRdb applying MiXCR to the 5' RACE reads. The table has 250,000 to 350,000 distinct CDR3 sequences, about 17% seen once. The sample consisted of PBMCs or a T cell subset sorted from them (not recorded which). The receptors were sampled from a man in his late teens or twenties who had mild COVID-19 (a few samples of this study predate the infection). Cell type and time point are not known. The CDR3 runs from the conserved cysteine through the conserved F or W. The order of the fields is J gene, V gene, clone size, D gene, CDR3 DNA, CDR3 protein. D genes are given only for firm matches. Clone sizes are given selectively: once, few, many, or a class where the clone is expanded.

TRBJ2-3,TRBV12-3/TRBV12-4,many,TRBD2,TGTGCCAGCAGTTTACTGAGCGGGGGAAGAGCAGATACGCAGTATTTT,CASSLLSGGRADTQYF
TRBJ1-4,TRBV7-9,many,NA,TGTGCCAGCAGCTCTACCCGGGGAGTACGAAATGAAAAACTGTTTTTT,CASSSTRGVRNEKLFF
TRBJ2-7,TRBV5-1,few,TRBD1,TGCGCCAGCAGCTCTGGGACAGGGACTTCCTACGAGCAGTACTTC,CASSSGTGTSYEQYF
TRBJ1-6,TRBV7-9,few,NA,TGTGCCAGCAGCTTAGCGCCTGGTCGGGATTCACCCCTCCACTTT,CASSLAPGRDSPLHF
TRBJ2-5,TRBV5-4,few,TRBD2,TGTGCCAGCAGCGCTAGCGGGGGGGGGCTACAAGAGACCCAGTACTTC,CASSASGGGLQETQYF
TRBJ1-5,TRBV9,NA,NA,TGTGCCAGCAGTCCCGGCGGTTTGGGCAATCAGCCCCAGCATTTT,CASSPGGLGNQPQHF
TRBJ1-3,TRBV12-3/TRBV12-4,NA,NA,TGTGCCAGCAGTCCCCCTTTAGGCCACTCTGGAAACACCATATATTTT,CASSPPLGHSGNTIYF
TRBJ2-3,TRBV7-8,few,NA,TGTGCCAGCAGCTCCGGTCTGGTGGGGGTTGGAAAACATACGCAGTATTTT,CASSSGLVGVGKHTQYF
TRBJ1-1,TRBV6-6,few,NA,TGTGCCAGCAGTTACGCGGGGCGGAACACTGAAGCTTTCTTT,CASSYAGRNTEAFF
TRBJ2-3,TRBV7-7,few,TRBD2,TGTGCCAGCAGCCAGGGACCGGGACTAGCGGGGAATACGCAGTATTTT,CASSQGPGLAGNTQYF
TRBJ2-2,TRBV10-1,many,NA,TGCGCCAGCAGTGCCACACTGGACCTAAACACCGGGGAGCTGTTTTTT,CASSATLDLNTGELFF
TRBJ2-7,TRBV7-6,many,TRBD1,TGTGCCAGCGCCTCCGGGACAGCATACGAGCAGTACTTC,CASASGTAYEQYF
TRBJ2-1,TRBV7-8,few,NA,TGTGCCAGCAGCTTAAGCCGGGGCTCCTACAATGAGCAGTTCTTC,CASSLSRGSYNEQFF
TRBJ2-1,TRBV6-2/TRBV6-3,few,NA,TGTGCCAGCAGTTACCCCGCCCGGACAGTATACAATGAGCAGTTCTTC,CASSYPARTVYNEQFF
TRBJ2-6,TRBV5-1,few,NA,TGCGCCAGCAGCTTGGTAGGGCAGGGATCTGGGGCCAACGTCCTGACTTTC,CASSLVGQGSGANVLTF
TRBJ2-1,TRBV7-9,NA,NA,TGTGCCAGCAGCAGGACAGAGGATGAGCAGTTCTTC,CASSRTEDEQFF
TRBJ2-4,TRBV30,many,NA,TGTGCCTGGAGTGTCGGACAAGTTCAGTACTTC,CAWSVGQVQYF
TRBJ2-1,TRBV7-9,few,TRBD2,TGTGCCAGCAGCGGAGATCCGAGCGGGGGCCCCTTGAATGAGCAGTTCTTC,CASSGDPSGGPLNEQFF
TRBJ2-5,TRBV6-5,NA,TRBD1,TGTGCCAGCAGTTACACACCGCCGGGACAGTTCCAAGAGACCCAGTACTTC,CASSYTPPGQFQETQYF
TRBJ2-5,TRBV2,NA,TRBD2,TGTGCCAGCACGGCGGGGGTCCAAGAGACCCAGTACTTC,CASTAGVQETQYF
TRBJ2-7,TRBV7-2,NA,NA,TGTGCCAGCAGCCTCACCAGCGTCTACGAGCAGTACTTC,CASSLTSVYEQYF
TRBJ1-5,TRBV29-1,NA,NA,TGCATCAACCTCTTGGGGGGTAATCAGCCCCAGCATTTT,CINLLGGNQPQHF
TRBJ2-1,TRBV4-1,few,NA,TGCGCCAGCAGGGTAGTGGGCGGCTCCAATGAGCAGTTCTTC,CASRVVGGSNEQFF
TRBJ2-7,TRBV29-1,few,NA,TGCAGCGCTGAAACACCAAGCTCCTACGAGCAGTACTTC,CSAETPSSYEQYF
TRBJ2-2,TRBV5-1,few,NA,TGCGCCAGCAGCTTGATCAGTTCCGAAAGTACCGGGGAGCTGTTTTTT,CASSLISSESTGELFF
TRBJ2-2,TRBV20-1,NA,TRBD2,TGCAGTGCCAAGACTAGCGGGGGGGCCGTTGGCGGGGAGCTGTTTTTT,CSAKTSGGAVGGELFF
TRBJ2-7,TRBV7-7,many,TRBD1,TGTGCCAGCAGTCAGACAGGGGGCGCGACCAGCGAGCAGTACTTC,CASSQTGGATSEQYF
TRBJ2-5,TRBV7-9,NA,NA,TGTGCCAGCAGCTACGACTTACAAGAGACCCAGTACTTC,CASSYDLQETQYF
TRBJ2-1,TRBV19,few,TRBD1,TGTGCCAGTAGTATACAACAGGGGGACGTCGTATACAATGAGCAGTTCTTC,CASSIQQGDVVYNEQFF
TRBJ2-1,TRBV7-2,NA,NA,TGTGCCAGCAGCTTAGCGGCTAGCCTCCACAATGAGCAGTTCTTC,CASSLAASLHNEQFF
TRBJ2-3,TRBV28,few,NA,TGTGCCAGCACCCTCCGGGGGATCACAGATACGCAGTATTTT,CASTLRGITDTQYF
TRBJ2-2,TRBV6-2/TRBV6-3,few,TRBD2,TGTGCCAGCAATGGACTAGCGGCGAACACCGGGGAGCTGTTTTTT,CASNGLAANTGELFF
TRBJ1-3,TRBV7-9,NA,NA,TGTGCCAGCAGCTTAGACGTATCCGGAAACACCATATATTTT,CASSLDVSGNTIYF
TRBJ2-5,TRBV5-5,many,TRBD1,TGTGCCAGCAGCTTAGGACAGGCCCAAGAGACCCAGTACTTC,CASSLGQAQETQYF
TRBJ2-1,TRBV11-2,few,TRBD1,TGTGCCAGCAGCTTATTTGGTCGGGACAGGGGTTCGTACAATGAGCAGTTCTTC,CASSLFGRDRGSYNEQFF
TRBJ1-2,TRBV4-3,NA,NA,TGCGCCAGCAGCCAAGATATCTCTGAGGGAGGCTACACCTTC,CASSQDISEGGYTF
TRBJ1-3,TRBV7-2,few,TRBD1,TGTGCCAGCAGCTTAGTGCAGGCAGGGGGTGGAAACACCATATATTTT,CASSLVQAGGGNTIYF
TRBJ2-1,TRBV11-1,NA,NA,TGTGCCAGCAGCCCCCTGCTCGGTTACAATGAGCAGTTCTTC,CASSPLLGYNEQFF
TRBJ2-5,TRBV4-1,NA,TRBD2,TGCGCCAGCAGCCGCGGGGGGGCCGAGACCCAGTACTTC,CASSRGGAETQYF
TRBJ2-2,TRBV6-5,NA,TRBD1,TGTGCCAGCAGTTACCGACAGGGGAACACCGGGGAGCTGTTTTTT,CASSYRQGNTGELFF
TRBJ2-3,TRBV7-2,few,NA,TGTGCCAGCAGCCCACACTTCTGGGATACGCAGTATTTT,CASSPHFWDTQYF
TRBJ1-1,TRBV19,NA,NA,TGTGCCAGTAGTATTAGGACACTTGAGGGCACTGAAGCTTTCTTT,CASSIRTLEGTEAFF
TRBJ1-2,TRBV6-6,once,NA,TGTGCCAGCAGTTACTCGAGGGGCAGGGAAGCTGGCTACACCTTC,CASSYSRGREAGYTF
TRBJ2-3,TRBV3-1,few,TRBD1,TGTGCCAGCAGCCAAGATAGGGGCAGGACAGGGAGTCGTGCAGATACGCAGTATTTT,CASSQDRGRTGSRADTQYF
TRBJ1-1,TRBV7-9,few,NA,TGTGCCAGCAGCTTATACGAAGCTTTCTTT,CASSLYEAFF